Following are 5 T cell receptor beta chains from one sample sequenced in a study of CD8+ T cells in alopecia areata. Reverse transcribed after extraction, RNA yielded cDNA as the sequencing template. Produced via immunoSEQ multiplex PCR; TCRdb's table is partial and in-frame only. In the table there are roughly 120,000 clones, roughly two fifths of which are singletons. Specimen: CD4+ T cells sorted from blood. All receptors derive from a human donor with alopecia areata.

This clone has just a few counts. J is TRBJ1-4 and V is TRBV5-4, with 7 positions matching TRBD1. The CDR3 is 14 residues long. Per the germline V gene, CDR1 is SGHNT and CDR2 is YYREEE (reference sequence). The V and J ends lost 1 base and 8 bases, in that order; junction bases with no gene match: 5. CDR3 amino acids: CASSLKQGREKLFF. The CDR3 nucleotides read TGTGCCAGCAGCTTGAAACAGGGGCGGGAAAAACTGTTTTTT. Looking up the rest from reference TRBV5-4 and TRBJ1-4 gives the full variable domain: ETGVTQSPTHLIKTRGQQVTLRCSSQSGHNTVSWYQQALGQGPQFIFQYYREEENGRGNFPPRFSGLQFPNYSSELNVNALELDDSALYLCASSLKQGREKLFFGSGTQLSVL.

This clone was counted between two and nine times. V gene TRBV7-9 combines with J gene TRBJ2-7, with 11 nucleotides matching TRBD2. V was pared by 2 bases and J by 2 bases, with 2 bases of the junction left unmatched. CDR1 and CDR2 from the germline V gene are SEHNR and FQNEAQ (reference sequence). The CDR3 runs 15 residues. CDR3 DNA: TGTGCCAGCAGCTTAACTAGCGGGAGACCCTACGAGCAGTACTTC. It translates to CASSLTSGRPYEQYF. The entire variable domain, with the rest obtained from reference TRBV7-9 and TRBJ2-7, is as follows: DTGVSQNPRHKITKRGQNVTFRCDPISEHNRLYWYRQTLGQGPEFLTYFQNEAQLEKSRLLSDRFSAERPKGSFSTLEIQRTEQGDSAMYLCASSLTSGRPYEQYFGPGTRLTVT.

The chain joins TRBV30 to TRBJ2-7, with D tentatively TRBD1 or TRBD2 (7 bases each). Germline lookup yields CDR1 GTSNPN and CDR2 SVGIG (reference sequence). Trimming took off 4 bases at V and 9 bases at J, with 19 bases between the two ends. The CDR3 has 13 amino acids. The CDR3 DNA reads TGTGCCTGGAACCCTGTTGACAGGGAGGGGCAGTACTTC. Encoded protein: CAWNPVDREGQYF.

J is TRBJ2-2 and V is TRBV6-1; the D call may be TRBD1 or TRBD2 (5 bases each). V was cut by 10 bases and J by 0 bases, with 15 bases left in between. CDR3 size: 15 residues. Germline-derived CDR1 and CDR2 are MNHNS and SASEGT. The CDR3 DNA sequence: TGTGCCACCCGAATTGGGGGTCCGAACACCGGGGAGCTGTTTTTT. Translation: CATRIGGPNTGELFF.

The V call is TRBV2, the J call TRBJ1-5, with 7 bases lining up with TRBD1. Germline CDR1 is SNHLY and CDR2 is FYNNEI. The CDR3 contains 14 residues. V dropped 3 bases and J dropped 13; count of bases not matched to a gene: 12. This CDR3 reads CASSEIVQGTSQHF. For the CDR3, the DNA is TGTGCCAGCAGTGAGATAGTACAGGGGACGAGTCAGCATTTT. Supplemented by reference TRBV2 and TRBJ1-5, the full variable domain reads EPEVTQTPSHQVTQMGQEVILRCVPISNHLYFYWYRQILGQKVEFLVSFYNNEISEKSEIFDDQFSVERPDGSNFTLKIRSTKLEDSAMYFCASSEIVQGTSQHFGDGTRLSIL.